The source of this TCR beta chain is a study of cytomegalovirus exposure and HLA in healthy donors. The CDR3 has 14 amino acids. Trimming took 2 bases from V and 3 from J, leaving 8 bases between them. Germline loops: CDR1 SGHRS, CDR2 YFSETQ. Researchers ran the PCR with 60 Vbeta and 13 Jbeta primers. Sequenced by immunoSEQ multiplex PCR; TCRdb stores in-frame clones only, minus some. The sample yields about 85,000 clones, around 74% seen once. The chain joins TRBV5-1 to TRBJ2-2, with D perhaps TRBD2 (5 bases). The TCR sequence derives from a boy aged 10-17 years in good health and CMV-seronegative. The sequenced material came from PBMCs. The CDR3 bases are TGCGCCAGCAGCTTTACCGGGGACACCGGGGAGCTGTTTTTT. Translated: CASSFTGDTGELFF.